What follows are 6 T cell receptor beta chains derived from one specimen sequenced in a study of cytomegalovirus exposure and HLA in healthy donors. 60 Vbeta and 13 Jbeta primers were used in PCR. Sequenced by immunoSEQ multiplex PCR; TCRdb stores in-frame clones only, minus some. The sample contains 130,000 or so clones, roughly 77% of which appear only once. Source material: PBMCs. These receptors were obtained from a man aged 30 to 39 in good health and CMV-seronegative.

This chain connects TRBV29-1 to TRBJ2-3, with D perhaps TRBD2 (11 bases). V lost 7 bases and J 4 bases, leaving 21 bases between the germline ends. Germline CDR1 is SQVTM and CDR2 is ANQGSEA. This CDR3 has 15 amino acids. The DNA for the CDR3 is TGCAGCGCTCTGACTAGCGGGACAGGGGCAGATACGCAGTATTTT. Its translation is CSALTSGTGADTQYF.

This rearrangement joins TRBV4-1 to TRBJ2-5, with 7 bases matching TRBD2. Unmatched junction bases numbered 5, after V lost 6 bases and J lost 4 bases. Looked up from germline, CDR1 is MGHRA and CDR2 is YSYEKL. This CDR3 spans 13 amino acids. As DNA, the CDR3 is TGCGCCAGCAGACGCGGGGGAGGAGAGACCCAGTACTTC. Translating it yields CASRRGGGETQYF.

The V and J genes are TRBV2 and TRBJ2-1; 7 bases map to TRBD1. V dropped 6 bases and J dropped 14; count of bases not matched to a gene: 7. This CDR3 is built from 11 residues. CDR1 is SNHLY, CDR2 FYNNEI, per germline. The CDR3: CASSADRRKFF. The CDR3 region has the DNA TGTGCCAGCAGCGCGGACAGGAGGAAGTTCTTC.

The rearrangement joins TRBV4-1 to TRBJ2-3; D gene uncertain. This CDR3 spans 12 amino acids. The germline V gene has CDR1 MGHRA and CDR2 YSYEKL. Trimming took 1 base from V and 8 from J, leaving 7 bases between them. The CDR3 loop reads CASSQATGTQYF. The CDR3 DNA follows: TGCGCCAGCAGCCAAGCTACGGGTACGCAGTATTTT.

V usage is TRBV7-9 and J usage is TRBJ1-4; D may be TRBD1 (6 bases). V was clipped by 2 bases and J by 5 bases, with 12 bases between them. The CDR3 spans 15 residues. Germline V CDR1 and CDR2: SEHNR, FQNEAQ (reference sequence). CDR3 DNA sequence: TGTGCCAGCAGCTTATTGGGACAAAAAAATGAAAAACTGTTTTTT. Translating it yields CASSLLGQKNEKLFF.

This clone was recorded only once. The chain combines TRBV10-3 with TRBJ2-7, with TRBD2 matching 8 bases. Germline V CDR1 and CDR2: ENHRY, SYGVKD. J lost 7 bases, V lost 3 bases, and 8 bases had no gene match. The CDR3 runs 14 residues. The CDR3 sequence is CAISDAAGVGEQYF. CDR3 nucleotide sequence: TGTGCCATCAGTGACGCAGCGGGAGTGGGTGAGCAGTACTTC.